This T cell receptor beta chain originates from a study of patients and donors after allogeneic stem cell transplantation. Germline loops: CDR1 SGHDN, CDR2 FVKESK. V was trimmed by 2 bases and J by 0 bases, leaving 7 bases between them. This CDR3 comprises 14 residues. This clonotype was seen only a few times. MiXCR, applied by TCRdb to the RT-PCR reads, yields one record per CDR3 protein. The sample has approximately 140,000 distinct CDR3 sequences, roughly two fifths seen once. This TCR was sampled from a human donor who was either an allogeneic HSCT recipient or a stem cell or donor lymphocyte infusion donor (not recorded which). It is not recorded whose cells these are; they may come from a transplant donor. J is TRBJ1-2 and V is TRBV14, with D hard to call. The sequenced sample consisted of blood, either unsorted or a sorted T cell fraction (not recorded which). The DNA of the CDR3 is TGTGCCAGCAGCCAAAGTCAGCCTAACTATGGCTACACCTTC. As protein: CASSQSQPNYGYTF.